Described below is a single T cell receptor (beta chain) sequence and its context. Antigen unknown. Multiplex PCR with BIOMED2 TRB-A/B primer pools amplified TRB rearrangements. Each CDR3 protein gets one entry after TCRdb re-called the multiplex PCR reads with MiXCR. There are 8,000 to 10,000 distinct CDR3 sequences in the sample; 28% occur only once, and about 30% lies in the top ten. Each TRB amplification used about 250-550 ng of genomic DNA from blood. This sample is part of a study of T and B cells in COVID-19 patients. Overall study findings and caveats: Exclusive to the recovered cohort were 2,300 or so TCR clusters, 30 to 40 of them with low generation probability.

The sequenced material came from blood. This clonotype originated in a human donor who had recovered from COVID-19.

CDR3 nucleotide sequence: TGTGCCAGCCAGGATAGCGGGGGGGTTGGTGAGCAGTTCTTC. The encoded protein is CASQDSGGVGEQFF. This chain links TRBV6-4 with TRBJ2-1, with TRBD2 matching over 11 bases. V shed 8 bases, J shed 9 bases, and the junction held 9 bases outside the gene matches. Germline values: CDR1 MRHNA, CDR2 SNTAGT. The CDR3 is 14 amino acids.